This T cell receptor beta chain derives from a study of cytomegalovirus exposure and HLA in healthy donors. This CDR3 contains 15 residues. J lost 5 bases, V lost 5 bases, and 10 bases had no gene match. CDR1 and CDR2 (germline): SGHVS, FNYEAQ. PCR used 60 Vbeta primers and 13 Jbeta primers. The data were produced by immunoSEQ multiplex PCR, yet TCRdb's version contains in-frame clones alone and is incomplete. The sample holds about 130,000 clones, roughly 77% seen once. This chain links TRBV7-6 with TRBJ2-7, with TRBD1 identical over 9 bases. The sequence was obtained from a woman in her thirties or forties in good health and CMV-seropositive. The material sequenced was PBMCs. The CDR3 here is CASSLGTGLLDEQYF. The DNA of the CDR3 is TGTGCCAGCAGCCTCGGGACAGGGCTCCTAGACGAGCAGTACTTC.